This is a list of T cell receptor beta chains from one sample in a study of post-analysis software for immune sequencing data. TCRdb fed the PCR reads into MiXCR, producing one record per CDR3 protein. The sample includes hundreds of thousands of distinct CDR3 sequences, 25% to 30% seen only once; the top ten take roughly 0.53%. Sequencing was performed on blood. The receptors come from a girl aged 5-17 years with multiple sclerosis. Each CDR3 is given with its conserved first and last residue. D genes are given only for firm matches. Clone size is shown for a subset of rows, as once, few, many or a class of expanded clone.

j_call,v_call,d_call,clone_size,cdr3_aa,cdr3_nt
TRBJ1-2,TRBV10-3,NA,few,CAISGTPGYQAAGYTF,TGTGCCATCAGTGGTACACCGGGATATCAAGCGGCTGGCTACACCTTC
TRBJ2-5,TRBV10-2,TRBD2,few,CASSGLAGLQETQYF,TGCGCCAGCAGTGGACTAGCGGGGCTCCAGGAGACCCAGTACTTC
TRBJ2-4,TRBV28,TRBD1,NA,CASNPTGAKNIQYF,TGTGCCAGCAACCCGACAGGGGCCAAAAACATTCAGTACTTC
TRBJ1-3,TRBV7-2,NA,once,CVSGTHYSGNTIYF,TGTGTCAGCGGGACACATTACTCTGGAAACACCATATATTTT
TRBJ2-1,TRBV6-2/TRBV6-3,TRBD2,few,CASSYSIAGGYNEQFF,TGTGCCAGCAGTTACTCTATAGCGGGGGGGTACAATGAGCAGTTCTTC
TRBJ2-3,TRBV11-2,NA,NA,CASSLNGGAGTDTQYF,TGTGCCAGCAGCCTAAATGGAGGAGCAGGCACAGATACGCAGTATTTT
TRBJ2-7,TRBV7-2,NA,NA,CASSLAGATDYEQYF,TGTGCCAGCAGCTTAGCGGGGGCCACTGACTACGAGCAGTACTTC
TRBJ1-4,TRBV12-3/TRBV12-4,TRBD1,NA,CASSSTGSREKLFF,TGTGCCAGCAGTTCGACAGGGTCCCGTGAAAAACTGTTTTTT
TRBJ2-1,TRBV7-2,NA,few,CASSSVGTGRKFF,TGTGCCAGCAGCTCCGTTGGGACGGGGAGGAAGTTCTTC
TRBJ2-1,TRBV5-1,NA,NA,CASYPRTGNNGEQFF,TGCGCCAGCTACCCCCGGACGGGGAACAATGGTGAGCAGTTCTTC
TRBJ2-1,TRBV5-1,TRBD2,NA,CASSSGLASSYNEQFF,TGCGCCAGCAGTTCGGGACTAGCGAGTTCCTACAATGAGCAGTTCTTC